Below are 9 T cell receptor beta chains sequenced from a single sample in a study of blood T cell repertoires in COVID-19. TCRdb keeps only in-frame clones here, not all; method: immunoSEQ multiplex PCR. Of 200,000 to 300,000 clones listed, approximately 80% are singletons. The sequencing input was peripheral blood. The receptors derive from a man in his sixties with acute or convalescent COVID-19.

The chain joins TRBV19 to TRBJ2-1, with D maybe TRBD2 (7 bases). The CDR3 extends over 15 amino acids. V was shortened by 7 bases and J by 8 bases, with 21 bases between the two germline ends. Germline lookup yields CDR1 LNHDA and CDR2 SQIVND (reference sequence). The CDR3 loop reads CASKVMAGARDEQFF. The DNA of the CDR3 is TGTGCCAGTAAGGTGATGGCGGGGGCTAGGGATGAGCAGTTCTTC.

This clone was counted a single time. V gene TRBV7-2 combines with J gene TRBJ2-3; 11 bases fit TRBD2. Germline V gives CDR1 SGHTA, CDR2 FQGNSA. This CDR3 comprises 14 residues. V lost 7 bases, J lost 5 bases, and 5 bases stayed unmatched. CDR3 protein: CASKPGLAGDTQYF. Here the CDR3 DNA reads TGTGCCAGCAAACCAGGACTAGCGGGAGATACGCAGTATTTT.

V is TRBV10-2 and J is TRBJ1-6; maybe TRBD1 (5 bases). The ends were cut back, 8 bases at V and 3 bases at J, with 8 bases in the middle. Per germline, CDR1 WSHSY and CDR2 SAAADI. CDR3 length: 13 amino acids. The CDR3 protein is CASRGIYNSPLHF. The CDR3 coding sequence is TGCGCCAGCCGGGGGATCTATAATTCACCCCTCCACTTT.

V usage is TRBV7-2 and J usage is TRBJ2-1; TRBD2 is a possible D gene (6 bases). The CDR3 has 14 residues. Germline-derived CDR1 and CDR2 are SGHTA and FQGNSA. The V end was cut by 7 bases, the J end by 4 bases, with 14 bases between. The CDR3 DNA reads TGTGCCAGCACTCTAGCGATAGGATACAATGAGCAGTTCTTC. It codes for CASTLAIGYNEQFF. Looking up the rest from reference TRBV7-2 and TRBJ2-1 gives the full variable domain: GAGVSQSPSNKVTEKGKDVELRCDPISGHTALYWYRQSLGQGLEFLIYFQGNSAPDKSGLPSDRFSAERTGGSVSTLTIQRTQQEDSAVYLCASTLAIGYNEQFFGPGTRLTVL.

The chain joins TRBV2 to TRBJ1-2, with unresolved D. Looked up from germline, CDR1 is SNHLY and CDR2 is FYNNEI. The CDR3 consists of 13 residues. V shed 10 bases and J shed 4 bases, with 16 bases lying between them. CDR3 region: CATSGGSFYGYTF. The DNA of the CDR3 is TGTGCCACCTCGGGAGGCAGCTTCTATGGCTACACCTTC.

The CDR3 loop is CATSRDHYPGGRARSDTQYF. CDR3 bases: TGTGCCACCAGCAGAGACCATTACCCCGGGGGGCGGGCAAGGTCAGATACGCAGTATTTT. The gene calls are TRBV15 and TRBJ2-3; the D gene is possibly TRBD2 (7 bases). V gave up 0 bases and J gave up 4 bases, with 26 bases separating them. The CDR3 contains 20 residues. The germline gives CDR1 LNHNV, CDR2 YYDKDF (reference sequence).

This chain uses TRBV7-8 with TRBJ2-7; the D gene is possibly TRBD2 (5 bases). V lost 3 bases to trimming and J lost 6 bases, with 18 bases between them. CDR3 length: 15 amino acids. Germline-derived CDR1 and CDR2 are SGHVS and FQNEAQ. The CDR3 DNA is TGTGCCAGCAGCTTCCTTGGAGCGGTGGTCTTCGAGCAGTACTTC. Its protein product is CASSFLGAVVFEQYF.

This chain joins TRBV4-1 and TRBJ1-3; no clear D gene. There are 16 residues in the CDR3. Germline V gene lookup returns CDR1 MGHRA and CDR2 YSYEKL. V lost 1 base, J lost 0 bases, and 10 bases lay in between. The CDR3 sequence is CASSQGLLGSGNTIYF. As DNA, the CDR3 is TGCGCCAGCAGCCAAGGGCTGCTTGGCTCTGGAAACACCATATATTTT.

The chain is built from TRBV5-1 and TRBJ1-2, with D possibly TRBD1 on 5 matching bases. V was trimmed by 0 bases and J by 7 bases, leaving 16 bases between them. The CDR3 consists of 15 residues. Germline CDR1 and CDR2: SGHRS and YFSETQ. In nucleotides, the CDR3 is TGCGCCAGCAGCTTGGGGCAGGGCCTCATTATTGGCTACACCTTC. Protein product: CASSLGQGLIIGYTF.